The entry below gives a single TCR beta chain sequence along with its context. There were TCR beta CDR3 regions amplified from RNA transcripts. Researchers ran a first-round RT-PCR on the TCR CDR3 using the HTBI primer set. TCRdb redid the calling of the multiplex PCR reads with MiXCR, one entry per CDR3 protein. The profile shows approximately 690,000 distinct CDR3 sequences, roughly 20% of them singletons. The CDR3 covers 19 residues. Trimming at V came to 0 bases and at J to 1 base, leaving 12 bases not matched to a gene. Germline V gene lookup returns CDR1 DFQATT and CDR2 SNEGSKA (reference sequence). The sample comes from a study of T cells in Graves' hyperthyroidism and ophthalmopathy. Study in general: Blood was drawn when the patient was first diagnosed and still untreated.

The sample comprised blood. This sequence joins TRBV20-1 and TRBJ2-1; 10 bases agree with TRBD1. This sequence originates from a man aged 30 to 45 with Graves' ophthalmopathy. CDR3 bases: TGCAGTGCTAGAGATCTAGGGAGACAGGGGGCTTTTTCCTACAATGAGCAGTTCTTC. Translation gives CSARDLGRQGAFSYNEQFF.